This paragraph covers one TCR beta chain sequence. The 5'RACE template-switching step produced TCR cDNA and added a universal primer site and UMIs. TCRdb processed the 5' RACE reads anew with MiXCR; each CDR3 protein has one entry. The data show around 610,000 distinct CDR3 sequences, with about 14% seen just once and about 14% held by the top ten. The sample originates from a study of T cells after yellow fever vaccination. Germline V gene data show CDR1 as MDHEN and CDR2 as SYDVKM. This CDR3 spans 14 amino acids. V shed 6 bases, J shed 4 bases, and the junction held 3 bases outside the gene matches.

The sequencing used PBMCs, collected on the day of the yellow fever booster vaccination. This clonotype was obtained from a man aged 25 to 40 who received the YFV17D yellow fever vaccine. The chain combines TRBV28 with TRBJ1-3, with TRBD1 matching 10 bases. This CDR3 is CASRGQGKGNTIYF. In DNA form, the CDR3 reads TGTGCCAGCAGGGGACAGGGGAAAGGAAACACCATATATTTT.